A single TCR beta chain is shown here with its context. The V gene's germline CDR1 is MDHEN and CDR2 SYDVKM. The CDR3 is 12 residues long. Trimming pared 5 bases from V and 12 bases from J, leaving 17 bases between. Sequencing used immunoSEQ multiplex PCR; TCRdb keeps in-frame clones, though not all of them. The profile shows about 170,000 clones, around 80% of them singletons. This sample stems from a study of blood T cell repertoires in COVID-19. In the study overall: Material from acute and convalescent COVID-19 was sourced from the United States, Italy and Spain.

This clonotype originated in a woman in her seventies who had recovered from COVID-19. This chain uses TRBV28 with TRBJ2-7; D might be TRBD1 (6 bases). Sequenced sample: peripheral blood. The CDR3 is CASSPAGARGYF. CDR3 nucleotides: TGTGCCAGCAGTCCCGCCGGGGCCAGGGGGTACTTC.